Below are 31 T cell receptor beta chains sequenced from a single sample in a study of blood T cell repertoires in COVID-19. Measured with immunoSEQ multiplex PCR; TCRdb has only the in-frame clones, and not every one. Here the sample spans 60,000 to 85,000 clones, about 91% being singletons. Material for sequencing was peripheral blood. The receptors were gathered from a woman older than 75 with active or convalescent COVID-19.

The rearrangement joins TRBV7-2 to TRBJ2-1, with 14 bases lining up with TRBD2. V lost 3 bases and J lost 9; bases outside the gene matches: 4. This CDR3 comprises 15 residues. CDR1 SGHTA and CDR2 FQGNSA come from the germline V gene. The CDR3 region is CASSLAGTSGSEQFF. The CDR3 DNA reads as TGTGCCAGCAGCTTGGCCGGGACTAGCGGGAGTGAGCAGTTCTTC.

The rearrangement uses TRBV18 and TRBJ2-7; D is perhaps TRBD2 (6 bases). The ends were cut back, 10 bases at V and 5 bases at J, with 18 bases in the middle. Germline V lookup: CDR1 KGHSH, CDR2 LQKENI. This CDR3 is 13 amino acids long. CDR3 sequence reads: CATPKGGRDEQYF. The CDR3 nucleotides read TGTGCCACCCCTAAAGGAGGGCGTGACGAGCAGTACTTC.

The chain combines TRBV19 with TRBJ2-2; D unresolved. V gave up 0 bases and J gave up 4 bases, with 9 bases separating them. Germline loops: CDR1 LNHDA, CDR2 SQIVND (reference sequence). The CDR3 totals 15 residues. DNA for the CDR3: TGTGCCAGTAGTATAGACCCCACAGCCACCGGGGAGCTGTTTTTT. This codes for CASSIDPTATGELFF.

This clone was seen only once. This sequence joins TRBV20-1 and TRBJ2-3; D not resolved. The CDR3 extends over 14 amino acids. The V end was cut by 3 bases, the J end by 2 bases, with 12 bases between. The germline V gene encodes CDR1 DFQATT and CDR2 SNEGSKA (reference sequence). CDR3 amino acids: CSASMGSLTDTQYF. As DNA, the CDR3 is TGCAGTGCTAGTATGGGCAGCCTCACAGATACGCAGTATTTT.

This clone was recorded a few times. Here the CDR3 DNA reads TGTGCCAGCCTGTCTGGACTTGGGGACAATGAGCAGTTCTTC. Amino acid sequence: CASLSGLGDNEQFF. The chain couples TRBV21-1 to TRBJ2-1; no DNA check was done on the table's D call, TRBD2. TRBV21-1 is labeled a pseudogene. There are 14 residues in the CDR3.

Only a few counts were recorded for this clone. The DNA for the CDR3 is TGTGCCAGCAGCTTAGTGCGGAGTTCTAGCAATCAGCCCCAGCATTTT. It is translated as CASSLVRSSSNQPQHF. The chain employs TRBV7-8 and TRBJ1-5, with D unresolved. Trimming cost V 1 base and J 0 bases, with 10 bases left between them. Germline lookup yields CDR1 SGHVS and CDR2 FQNEAQ. This CDR3 is built from 16 residues.

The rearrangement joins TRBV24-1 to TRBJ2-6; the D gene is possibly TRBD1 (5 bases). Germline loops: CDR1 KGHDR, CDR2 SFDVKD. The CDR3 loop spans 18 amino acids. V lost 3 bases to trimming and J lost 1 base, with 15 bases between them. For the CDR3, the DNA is TGTGCCACCAGTGATAGCGATGGGGCCAAATCTGGGGCCAACGTCCTGACTTTC. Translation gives CATSDSDGAKSGANVLTF.

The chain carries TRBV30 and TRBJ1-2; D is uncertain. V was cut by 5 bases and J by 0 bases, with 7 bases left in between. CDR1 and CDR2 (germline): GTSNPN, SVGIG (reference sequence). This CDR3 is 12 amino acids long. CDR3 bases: TGTGCCTGGCGGGGAGCTAACTATGGCTACACCTTC. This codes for CAWRGANYGYTF.

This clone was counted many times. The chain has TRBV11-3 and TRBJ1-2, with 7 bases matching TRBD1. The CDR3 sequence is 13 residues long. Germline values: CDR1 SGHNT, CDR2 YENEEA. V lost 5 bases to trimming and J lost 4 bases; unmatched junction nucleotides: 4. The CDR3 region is CASSRQGAYGYTF. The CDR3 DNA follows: TGTGCCAGCAGCCGACAGGGTGCCTATGGCTACACCTTC.

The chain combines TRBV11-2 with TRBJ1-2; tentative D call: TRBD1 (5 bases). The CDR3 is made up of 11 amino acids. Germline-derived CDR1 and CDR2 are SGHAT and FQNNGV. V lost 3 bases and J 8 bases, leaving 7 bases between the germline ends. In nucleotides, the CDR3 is TGTGCCAGCAGCTTCCGGGGGGGCTACACCTTC. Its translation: CASSFRGGYTF.

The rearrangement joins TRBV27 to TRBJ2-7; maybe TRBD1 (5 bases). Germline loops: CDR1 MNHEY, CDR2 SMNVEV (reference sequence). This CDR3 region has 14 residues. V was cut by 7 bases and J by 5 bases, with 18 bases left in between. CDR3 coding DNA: TGTGCCAGCAAAGCAGGCAGGGCTTGGGACGAGCAGTACTTC. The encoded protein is CASKAGRAWDEQYF.

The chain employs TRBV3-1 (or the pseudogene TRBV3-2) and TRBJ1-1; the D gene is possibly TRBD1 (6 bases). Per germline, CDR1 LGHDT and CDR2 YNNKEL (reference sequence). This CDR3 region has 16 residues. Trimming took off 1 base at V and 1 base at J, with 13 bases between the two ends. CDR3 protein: CASSQGWGHSNTEAFF. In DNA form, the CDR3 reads TGTGCCAGCAGCCAAGGCTGGGGGCATTCGAACACTGAAGCTTTCTTT.

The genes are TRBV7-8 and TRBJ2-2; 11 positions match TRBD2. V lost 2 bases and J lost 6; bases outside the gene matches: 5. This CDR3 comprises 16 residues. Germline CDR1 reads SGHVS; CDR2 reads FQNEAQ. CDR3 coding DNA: TGTGCCAGCAGCTTATGGGTAGCGGGGGGGCCCGGGGAGCTGTTTTTT. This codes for CASSLWVAGGPGELFF.

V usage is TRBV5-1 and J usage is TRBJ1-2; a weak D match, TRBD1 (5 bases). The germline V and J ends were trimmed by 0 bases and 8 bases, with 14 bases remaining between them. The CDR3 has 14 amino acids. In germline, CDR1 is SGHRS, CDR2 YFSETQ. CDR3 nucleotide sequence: TGCGCCAGCAGCTTGGAGTCCGCGTCAGGGGGCTACACCTTC. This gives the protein CASSLESASGGYTF.

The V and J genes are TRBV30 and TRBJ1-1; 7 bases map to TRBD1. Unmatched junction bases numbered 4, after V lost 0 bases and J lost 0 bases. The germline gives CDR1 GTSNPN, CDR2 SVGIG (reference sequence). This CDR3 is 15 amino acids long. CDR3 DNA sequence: TGTGCCTGGAGTGTAGACAGGGCCCTGAACACTGAAGCTTTCTTT. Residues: CAWSVDRALNTEAFF.

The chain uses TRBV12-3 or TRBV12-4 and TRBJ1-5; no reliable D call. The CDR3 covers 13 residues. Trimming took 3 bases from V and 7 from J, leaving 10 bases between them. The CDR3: CASSLAEEQPQHF. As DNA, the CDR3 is TGTGCCAGCAGTTTGGCGGAGGAGCAGCCCCAGCATTTT.

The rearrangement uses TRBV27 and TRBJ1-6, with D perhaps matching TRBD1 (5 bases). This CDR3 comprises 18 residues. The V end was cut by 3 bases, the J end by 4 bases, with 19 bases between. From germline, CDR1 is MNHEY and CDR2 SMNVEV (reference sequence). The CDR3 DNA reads TGTGCCAGCAGTTTTCAGGGCTCACTCCCTACTTATAATTCACCCCTCCACTTT. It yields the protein CASSFQGSLPTYNSPLHF.

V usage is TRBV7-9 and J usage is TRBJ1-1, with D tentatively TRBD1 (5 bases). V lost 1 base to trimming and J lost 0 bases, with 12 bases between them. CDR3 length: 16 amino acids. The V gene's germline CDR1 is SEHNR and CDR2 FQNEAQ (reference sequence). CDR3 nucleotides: TGTGCCAGCAGCTTAGATGTCGGCAGGGTGAACACTGAAGCTTTCTTT. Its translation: CASSLDVGRVNTEAFF. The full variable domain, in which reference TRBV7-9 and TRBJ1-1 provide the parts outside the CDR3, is DTGVSQNPRHKITKRGQNVTFRCDPISEHNRLYWYRQTLGQGPEFLTYFQNEAQLEKSRLLSDRFSAERPKGSFSTLEIQRTEQGDSAMYLCASSLDVGRVNTEAFFGQGTRLTVV.

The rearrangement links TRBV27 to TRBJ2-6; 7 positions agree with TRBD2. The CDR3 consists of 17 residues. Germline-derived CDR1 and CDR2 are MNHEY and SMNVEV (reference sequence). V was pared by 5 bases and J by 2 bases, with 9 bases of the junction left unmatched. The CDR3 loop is CASSAPGGGAGANVLTF. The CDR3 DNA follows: TGTGCCAGCAGTGCCCCGGGGGGTGGGGCTGGGGCCAACGTCCTGACTTTC.

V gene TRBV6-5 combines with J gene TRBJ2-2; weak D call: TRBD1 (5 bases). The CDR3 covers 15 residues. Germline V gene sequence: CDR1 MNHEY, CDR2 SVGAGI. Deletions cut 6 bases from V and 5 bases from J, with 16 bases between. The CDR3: CASRGVPILTGELFF. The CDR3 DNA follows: TGTGCCAGCAGAGGGGTCCCCATCTTAACCGGGGAGCTGTTTTTT.

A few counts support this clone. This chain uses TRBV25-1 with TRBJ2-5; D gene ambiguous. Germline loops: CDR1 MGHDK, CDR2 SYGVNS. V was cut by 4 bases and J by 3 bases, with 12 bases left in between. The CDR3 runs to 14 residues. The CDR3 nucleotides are TGTGCCAGCAGTGGGCGTTGGGCAGAAGAGACCCAGTACTTC. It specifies CASSGRWAEETQYF.

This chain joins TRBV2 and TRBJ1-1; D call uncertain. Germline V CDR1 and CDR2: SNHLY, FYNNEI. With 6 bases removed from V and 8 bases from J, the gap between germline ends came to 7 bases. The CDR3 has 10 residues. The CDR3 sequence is CASSYIEAFF. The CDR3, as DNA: TGTGCCAGCAGCTATATAGAAGCTTTCTTT.

This CDR3 reads CATSDLGGLNTGELFF. CDR3 DNA sequence: TGTGCCACCAGTGATTTGGGGGGCCTCAACACCGGGGAGCTGTTTTTT. The gene calls are TRBV24-1 and TRBJ2-2, with a tentative D call TRBD1 (6 bases). There are 16 residues in the CDR3. With 0 bases removed from V and 2 bases from J, the gap between germline ends came to 9 bases. CDR1 KGHDR and CDR2 SFDVKD come from the germline V gene.

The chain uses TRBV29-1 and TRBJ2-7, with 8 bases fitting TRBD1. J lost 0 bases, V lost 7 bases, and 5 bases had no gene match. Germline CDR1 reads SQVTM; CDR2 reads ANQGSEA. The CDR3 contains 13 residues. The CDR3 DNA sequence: TGCAGCGCCAGGGGGCTTAGCTCCTACGAGCAGTACTTC. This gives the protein CSARGLSSYEQYF.

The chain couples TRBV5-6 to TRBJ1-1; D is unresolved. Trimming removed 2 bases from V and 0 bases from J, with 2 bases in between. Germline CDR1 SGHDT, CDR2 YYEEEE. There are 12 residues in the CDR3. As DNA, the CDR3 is TGTGCCAGCAGCTTCGTGAACACTGAAGCTTTCTTT. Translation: CASSFVNTEAFF.

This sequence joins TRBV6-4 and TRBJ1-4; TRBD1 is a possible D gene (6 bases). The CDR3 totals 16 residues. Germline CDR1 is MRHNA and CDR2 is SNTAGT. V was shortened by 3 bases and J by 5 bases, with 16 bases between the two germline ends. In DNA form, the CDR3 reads TGTGCCAGCAGTGATAGACCGGGACACGGAAATGAAAAACTGTTTTTT. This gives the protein CASSDRPGHGNEKLFF.

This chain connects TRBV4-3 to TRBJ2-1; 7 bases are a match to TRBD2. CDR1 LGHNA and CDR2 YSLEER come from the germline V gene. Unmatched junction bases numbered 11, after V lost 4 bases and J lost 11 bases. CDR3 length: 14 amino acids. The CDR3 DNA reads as TGCGCCAGCAGCCCAACGTCGGGGGGTACTCAGCAGTTCTTC. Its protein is CASSPTSGGTQQFF.

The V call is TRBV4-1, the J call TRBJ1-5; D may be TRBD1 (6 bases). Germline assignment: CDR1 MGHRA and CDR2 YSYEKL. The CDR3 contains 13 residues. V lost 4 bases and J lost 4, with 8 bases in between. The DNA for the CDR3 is TGCGCCAGCAGCCCACAGGGTAATCAGCCCCAGCATTTT. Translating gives CASSPQGNQPQHF.

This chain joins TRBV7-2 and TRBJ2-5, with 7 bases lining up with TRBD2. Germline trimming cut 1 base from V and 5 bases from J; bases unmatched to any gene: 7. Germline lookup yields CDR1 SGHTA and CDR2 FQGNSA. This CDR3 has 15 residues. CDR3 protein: CASSLGSGKGETQYF. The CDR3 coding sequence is TGTGCCAGCAGCTTAGGCAGCGGGAAGGGTGAGACCCAGTACTTC.

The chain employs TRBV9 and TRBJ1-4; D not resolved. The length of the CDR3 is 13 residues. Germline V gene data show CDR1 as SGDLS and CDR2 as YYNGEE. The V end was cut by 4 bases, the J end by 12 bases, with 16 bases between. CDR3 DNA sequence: TGTGCCAGCAGCCCAGAGGGCCCGCAGGAACTGTTTTTT. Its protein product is CASSPEGPQELFF.

The CDR3 region is CASSANGARGTQYF. CDR3 nucleotides: TGTGCCAGCTCAGCGAACGGGGCACGGGGGACGCAGTATTTT. The chain uses TRBV18 and TRBJ2-3, with D possibly being TRBD2 (6 bases). V shed 5 bases and J shed 9 bases, with 18 bases lying between them. CDR1 is KGHSH, CDR2 LQKENI, per germline. The CDR3 totals 14 residues.